This passage covers 31 T cell receptor beta chains from one sample sequenced in a study of CD8+CD57+ T cells in acquired aplastic anemia. Profiles of TCR beta VDJ and CDR3 were generated from a genomic DNA template. MiXCR, applied by TCRdb to the reads, yields one record per CDR3 protein. Here the sample spans some 64,000 distinct CDR3 sequences, about 50% being singletons. The sequenced sample consisted of sorted CD4+, CD8+, or CD8+CD57+ T cells (not recorded which) from PBMCs. The source of these receptors is a human donor in good health, serving as a control.

The chain has TRBV24-1 and TRBJ1-2; a weak D match, TRBD1 (5 bases). Trimming took off 2 bases at V and 8 bases at J, with 8 bases between the two ends. In germline, CDR1 is KGHDR, CDR2 SFDVKD. The CDR3 is made up of 12 amino acids. CDR3 region: CATSDWGSGYTF. In DNA, the CDR3 is TGTGCCACCAGTGATTGGGGGTCGGGCTACACCTTC.

The V and J genes are TRBV19 and TRBJ1-5; perhaps TRBD1 as D (6 bases). Trimming left V 0 bases short and J 4 bases short, with 10 bases between. CDR1 LNHDA and CDR2 SQIVND come from the germline V gene (reference sequence). This CDR3 contains 15 residues. The CDR3 nucleotides are TGTGCCAGTAGTATAGACGGAGACAGGAATCAGCCCCAGCATTTT. Its translation is CASSIDGDRNQPQHF.

This clonotype was seen ten or more times. The J gene is TRBJ2-7, the V gene TRBV6-1, with 12 positions matching TRBD2. V was clipped by 6 bases and J by 2 bases; unmatched bases: 5. The CDR3 length is 15 residues. In germline, CDR1 is MNHNS, CDR2 SASEGT. For the CDR3, the DNA is TGTGCCAGCAGCACGACTAGCGGGGGCGCCTACGAGCAGTACTTC. It is translated as CASSTTSGGAYEQYF.

This clonotype was detected many times. V usage is TRBV5-4 and J usage is TRBJ2-7; D gene ambiguous. This CDR3 has 15 residues. V lost 0 bases, J lost 7 bases, and 17 bases lay in between. From germline, CDR1 is SGHNT and CDR2 YYREEE (reference sequence). For the CDR3, the DNA is TGTGCCAGCAGCTTGGAGGGCCTAAACTTTCAAGAGCAGTACTTC. This translates into CASSLEGLNFQEQYF. Drawing the rest from reference TRBV5-4 and TRBJ2-7, the complete variable domain is ETGVTQSPTHLIKTRGQQVTLRCSSQSGHNTVSWYQQALGQGPQFIFQYYREEENGRGNFPPRFSGLQFPNYSSELNVNALELDDSALYLCASSLEGLNFQEQYFGPGTRLTVT.

The table lists this clonotype with a few counts. CDR3 sequence reads: CASRDSGDTEAFF. DNA of the CDR3: TGTGCCAGCAGGGACAGCGGGGACACTGAAGCTTTCTTT. The chain has TRBV6-1 and TRBJ1-1, with D possibly TRBD1 on 6 matching bases. This CDR3 comprises 13 residues. Germline loops: CDR1 MNHNS, CDR2 SASEGT. The ends were cut back, 6 bases at V and 3 bases at J, with 11 bases in the middle.

The table lists this clonotype with many counts. The chain joins TRBV9 to TRBJ1-5; a possible D gene is TRBD1 (5 bases). The CDR3 totals 15 residues. CDR1 SGDLS and CDR2 YYNGEE come from the germline V gene. With 0 bases removed from V and 4 bases from J, the gap between germline ends came to 11 bases. CDR3 protein: CASSVGGGENQPQHF. Here the CDR3 DNA reads TGTGCCAGCAGCGTAGGGGGGGGAGAGAATCAGCCCCAGCATTTT.

This chain joins TRBV12-3 or TRBV12-4 and TRBJ2-2; D might be TRBD2 (5 bases). The CDR3 has 15 residues. The V and J ends lost 4 bases and 4 bases respectively, with 13 bases between them. In DNA form, the CDR3 reads TGTGCCAGCAGTTACACGAGGGCGAGCACCGGGGAGCTGTTTTTT. The encoded protein is CASSYTRASTGELFF.

The sample holds one count of this clonotype. The chain is built from TRBV2 and TRBJ1-6; D is unclear. Germline values: CDR1 SNHLY, CDR2 FYNNEI. V was pared by 1 base and J by 11 bases, with 3 bases between. The CDR3 runs 11 residues. This CDR3 is CASSEGPPLHF. CDR3 bases: TGTGCCAGCAGTGAAGGCCCACCCCTCCACTTT.

This clonotype has ten or more counts. The junction departs from germline at one end; a sequencing error may be responsible. The chain couples TRBV20-1 to TRBJ2-7; TRBD1 or TRBD2 may be the D gene (6 bases each). The CDR3 is 15 residues long. Germline V gene lookup returns CDR1 DFQATT and CDR2 SNEGSKA (reference sequence). CDR3 sequence: CGATSGGGVSYEQYF. The CDR3 DNA sequence: TGCGGTGCTACCTCCGGAGGGGGTGTATCCTACGAGCAGTACTTC.

This clonotype was seen repeatedly, ten times or more. This chain links TRBV12-3 or TRBV12-4 with TRBJ2-7; D might be TRBD2 (5 bases). The CDR3 runs to 15 residues. The V end was cut by 1 base, the J end by 2 bases, with 12 bases between. The CDR3 region has the DNA TGTGCCAGCAGTTTAGGGACTGGAAGAACCTACGAGCAGTACTTC. Translated, it gives CASSLGTGRTYEQYF.

This clonotype showed up many times. V gene TRBV9 combines with J gene TRBJ1-4, with 7 bases that match TRBD1. Germline assignment: CDR1 SGDLS and CDR2 YYNGEE. The CDR3 length is 15 residues. J gave up 8 bases and V 5 bases, and 12 bases lay outside the gene matches. DNA of the CDR3: TGTGCCAGCAGTGCTTTCCGGACAGGTAGCGAAAAACTGTTTTTT. It translates to CASSAFRTGSEKLFF.

This clonotype was counted a few times. The rearrangement links TRBV20-1 to TRBJ2-7; D is perhaps TRBD2 (5 bases). The V gene's germline CDR1 is DFQATT and CDR2 SNEGSKA (reference sequence). The ends were cut back, 6 bases at V and 0 bases at J, with 12 bases in the middle. The CDR3 consists of 13 residues. The CDR3 nucleotides are TGCAGTGCACGCGGGCCGGACTCCTACGAGCAGTACTTC. This encodes CSARGPDSYEQYF.

The V and J genes are TRBV19 and TRBJ2-2; D may be TRBD1 (5 bases). CDR3 size: 14 residues. The germline CDR1 and CDR2 sequences are LNHDA and SQIVND (reference sequence). V was shortened by 5 bases and J by 4 bases, with 11 bases between the two germline ends. Written as DNA, the CDR3 is TGTGCCAGTAGTCCCCAGGGTGGCACCGGGGAGCTGTTTTTT. Encoded protein: CASSPQGGTGELFF. Supplemented by reference TRBV19 and TRBJ2-2, the full variable domain reads DGGITQSPKYLFRKEGQNVTLSCEQNLNHDAMYWYRQDPGQGLRLIYYSQIVNDFQKGDIAEGYSVSREKKESFPLTVTSAQKNPTAFYLCASSPQGGTGELFFGEGSRLTVL.

This clonotype was seen at least ten times. The DNA is left out, because the CDR3 cannot be placed on it with certainty; the CDR3 is given as TCRdb lists it. This CDR3 is CASSFGRGAVSPLHF. This sequence joins TRBV12-1 and TRBJ1-6; the D call of TRBD1 is as the table states it, not checked on the DNA. TRBV12-1 is a recognized pseudogene. The CDR3 length equals 15 residues, ends included.

This chain uses TRBV24-1 with TRBJ2-7, with a possible D match to TRBD2 (7 bases). The germline gives CDR1 KGHDR, CDR2 SFDVKD. Trimming removed 4 bases from V and 0 bases from J, with 18 bases in between. The CDR3 loop spans 17 amino acids. The CDR3 DNA sequence: TGTGCCACCAGTGACTCAGGGAGGGGGACATCCTCCTACGAGCAGTACTTC. This codes for CATSDSGRGTSSYEQYF.

The chain links TRBV24-1 to TRBJ1-6; TRBD1 matches at 7 bases. The CDR3 totals 16 residues. V was clipped by 3 bases and J by 4 bases; unmatched bases: 5. Germline V gene sequence: CDR1 KGHDR, CDR2 SFDVKD. The CDR3 sequence: CATSDTGDRYNSPLHF. The CDR3 coding sequence is TGTGCCACCAGTGATACAGGGGATCGGTATAATTCACCCCTCCACTTT.

In this sample, this clonotype turned up once. V gene TRBV19 combines with J gene TRBJ1-2, with a weak D call TRBD1 (5 bases). CDR1 is LNHDA, CDR2 SQIVND, per germline (reference sequence). This CDR3 contains 15 residues. V was trimmed by 4 bases and J by 8 bases, leaving 20 bases between them. In DNA form, the CDR3 reads TGTGCCAGTAGTAGCCAGGCCGGGGCCTCTAAGGGCTACACCTTC. It encodes CASSSQAGASKGYTF.

This chain joins TRBV10-2 and TRBJ2-7; unclear D gene. Germline CDR1 reads WSHSY; CDR2 reads SAAADI. The CDR3 spans 13 residues. The V end was cut by 0 bases, the J end by 6 bases, with 9 bases between. The DNA of the CDR3 is TGCGCCAGCAGTGAGTCGGCCTATGGCGAGCAGTACTTC. Residues: CASSESAYGEQYF.

The J gene is TRBJ2-1, the V gene TRBV5-1, with D uncertain. Germline CDR1 SGHRS, CDR2 YFSETQ. The V gene lost 4 bases and the J gene lost 0 bases, with 11 bases spanning the gap. The CDR3 runs to 15 residues. The CDR3 is CASSDPRSSYNEQFF. CDR3 sequence (DNA): TGCGCCAGCAGCGACCCAAGAAGCTCCTACAATGAGCAGTTCTTC.

The rearrangement links TRBV7-8 to TRBJ1-2, with 7 bases that match TRBD1. The CDR3 consists of 13 residues. Germline loops: CDR1 SGHVS, CDR2 FQNEAQ. V trimming: 1 base; J trimming: 6 bases; junction bases outside the gene matches: 2. The CDR3 coding sequence is TGTGCCAGCAGCTTAGACAGGGGAAATGGCTACACCTTC. It encodes CASSLDRGNGYTF.

This clonotype was seen at least ten times. The chain is built from TRBV2 and TRBJ2-1; the match to TRBD2 covers 8 bases. CDR1 is SNHLY and CDR2 is FYNNEI in the germline V gene. The CDR3 has 15 amino acids. V was clipped by 5 bases and J by 3 bases; unmatched bases: 6. For the CDR3, the DNA is TGTGCCAGCAGTTCCACCGGGACTAGCTACAATGAGCAGTTCTTC. Protein: CASSSTGTSYNEQFF.

The chain has TRBV29-1 and TRBJ2-1, with D perhaps TRBD1 (6 bases). This CDR3 spans 16 amino acids. Germline values: CDR1 SQVTM, CDR2 ANQGSEA. Trimming took off 6 bases at V and 2 bases at J, with 20 bases between the two ends. The CDR3: CSVGGGRGETYNEQFF. CDR3 DNA: TGCAGCGTGGGTGGGGGCAGGGGCGAAACCTACAATGAGCAGTTCTTC.

The rearrangement joins TRBV7-3 to TRBJ2-1, with D uncertain. The CDR3 runs 13 residues. The V end lost 3 bases, the J end lost 8 bases, and 11 bases lay between the germline ends. In germline, CDR1 is SGHTA, CDR2 FQGTGA. For the CDR3, the DNA is TGTGCCAGCAGCTTCGTTCAGCACGATGAGCAGTTCTTC. Protein sequence: CASSFVQHDEQFF. Supplemented by reference TRBV7-3 and TRBJ2-1, the full variable domain reads GAGVSQTPSNKVTEKGKYVELRCDPISGHTALYWYRQSLGQGPEFLIYFQGTGAADDSGLPNDRFFAVRPEGSVSTLKIQRTERGDSAVYLCASSFVQHDEQFFGPGTRLTVL.

This clonotype was counted many times. The chain links TRBV9 to TRBJ2-5; 9 bases fit TRBD2. This CDR3 contains 13 residues. Trimming cost V 4 bases and J 5 bases; bases outside gene matches: 3. In germline, CDR1 is SGDLS, CDR2 YYNGEE. The CDR3 here is CASSPSGRETQYF. The CDR3 bases are TGTGCCAGCAGCCCGAGCGGGAGGGAGACCCAGTACTTC.

This clonotype was counted a single time. The chain is built from TRBV7-2 and TRBJ2-7; D unresolved. Trimming removed 3 bases at V and 3 bases at J, with 12 bases between. Per germline, CDR1 SGHTA and CDR2 FQGNSA. This CDR3 spans 14 amino acids. CDR3 sequence (DNA): TGTGCCAGCAGCTTCAGCGCGGACCACTACGAGCAGTACTTC. Protein sequence: CASSFSADHYEQYF.

The V gene is TRBV24-1, the J gene TRBJ2-5; 7 nucleotides match TRBD1. Germline V CDR1 and CDR2: KGHDR, SFDVKD. Losses at the gene ends were 1 base for V and 0 bases for J; bases not matched to a gene: 1. The CDR3 contains 15 residues. CDR3 sequence (DNA): TGTGCCACCAGTGATTTAACAGGGGACCAAGAGACCCAGTACTTC. Its protein product is CATSDLTGDQETQYF.

Only a few counts were recorded for this clonotype. The chain combines TRBV15 with TRBJ1-2; TRBD1 is a possible D gene (5 bases). The CDR3 loop spans 13 amino acids. Between the trimmed V and J ends, which lost 3 bases and 8 bases, there was a span of 13 bases. The germline gives CDR1 LNHNV, CDR2 YYDKDF (reference sequence). The chain's CDR3 is CATSSGQGSGYTF. The CDR3 bases are TGTGCCACCAGCAGTGGTCAGGGAAGCGGCTACACCTTC.

For this clonotype: A read error may produce the germline difference seen at one junction end. The V and J genes are TRBV3-1 and TRBJ2-7; D gene unclear. The CDR3 is made up of 13 amino acids. The germline CDR1 and CDR2 sequences are LGHDT and YNNKEL (reference sequence). The CDR3 DNA reads TGTGCCAGCAGCAAAGAGTCACTTAACGAGCAGTACTTC. This gives the protein CASSKESLNEQYF.

J is TRBJ2-3 and V is TRBV19; 7 bases are a match to TRBD2. The CDR3 loop spans 14 amino acids. CDR1 and CDR2 from the germline V gene are LNHDA and SQIVND (reference sequence). J was trimmed by 4 bases and V by 10 bases; bases with no gene match: 11. The CDR3 coding sequence is TGTGCCACCAGCATCGCGGGAGCAGCAGATACGCAGTATTTT. Translating gives CATSIAGAADTQYF.

At least ten counts were recorded for this clonotype. The V call is TRBV5-4, the J call TRBJ2-2; 9 bases agree with TRBD1. Trimming at V came to 4 bases and at J to 6 bases, leaving 7 bases not matched to a gene. The germline V gene encodes CDR1 SGHNT and CDR2 YYREEE (reference sequence). The CDR3 consists of 15 residues. CDR3 coding DNA: TGTGCCAGCAGCGACGGGACAGGGTACTCCGGGGAGCTGTTTTTT. The encoded protein is CASSDGTGYSGELFF.

The V and J genes are TRBV10-1 and TRBJ1-1; D ambiguous. Germline loops: CDR1 WNHNN, CDR2 SYGVQD (reference sequence). This CDR3 has 15 residues. V was shortened by 0 bases and J by 10 bases, with 18 bases between the two germline ends. CDR3 region: CASSESSSVGAGAFF. For the CDR3, the DNA is TGCGCCAGCAGTGAGTCGTCTAGCGTGGGTGCGGGAGCTTTCTTT.